The present T cell receptor (beta chain) was sequenced within a study of blood T cell repertoires in COVID-19. Overall study context: The United States, Italy and Spain were the sources of the acute and convalescent COVID-19 samples. The cDNA or gDNA used as material had been derived from T cells, B-cell-depleted T cells, or PBMCs.

V lost 2 bases and J lost 2, with 11 bases in between. CDR1 and CDR2 (germline): MDHEN, SYDVKM. The CDR3 runs 15 residues. Clones were read by immunoSEQ multiplex PCR, and TCRdb kept only the in-frame ones, dropping some. The sample has 100,000 to 150,000 clones, around 89% seen once. The chain joins TRBV28 to TRBJ2-3; a weak D match, TRBD2 (5 bases). This clonotype originated in a man in his fifties or sixties with acute or convalescent COVID-19. The specimen was peripheral blood. CDR3 nucleotides: TGTGCCAGCAGTTTAGCGGGTCCATACACAGATACGCAGTATTTT. Protein product: CASSLAGPYTDTQYF.